These 31 T cell receptor beta chains were all obtained from the same sample, sequenced in a study of blood T cell repertoires in COVID-19. Repertoires were generated with immunoSEQ multiplex PCR, while TCRdb's copy carries only in-frame clones and drops some. The sample has approximately 150,000 clones, approximately 89% seen once. The source material was peripheral blood. All receptors derive from a human donor in a cohort sampled during active COVID-19.

The chain links TRBV25-1 to TRBJ1-4, with 10 bases that match TRBD1. Per germline, CDR1 MGHDK and CDR2 SYGVNS. The trim removed 4 bases at V and 7 bases at J, leaving 3 bases unmatched. The CDR3 totals 14 residues. The CDR3 spells CASSAGQGSEKLFF. CDR3 coding DNA: TGTGCCAGCAGTGCGGGACAGGGGTCTGAAAAACTGTTTTTT.

In DNA form, the CDR3 reads TGTGCCAGCAGCTTGGGGGGACTCGTTAGCAATCAGCCCCAGCATTTT. Amino acid sequence: CASSLGGLVSNQPQHF. The chain recombines TRBV5-6 with TRBJ1-5; possible D gene TRBD1, 5 bases. In germline, CDR1 is SGHDT, CDR2 YYEEEE. The CDR3 spans 16 residues. V shed 0 bases and J shed 0 bases, with 10 bases lying between them.

V gene TRBV10-3 combines with J gene TRBJ2-7, with D possibly TRBD2 on 6 matching bases. The CDR3 spans 15 residues. CDR1 is ENHRY and CDR2 is SYGVKD in the germline V gene. V was trimmed by 3 bases and J by 1 base, leaving 13 bases between them. The DNA of the CDR3 is TGTGCCATCAGTGATATTGGGACTGGATCCTACGAGCAGTACTTC. This codes for CAISDIGTGSYEQYF.

This sequence joins TRBV5-1 and TRBJ2-1; 9 positions match TRBD1. This CDR3 comprises 16 residues. Germline CDR1 is SGHRS and CDR2 is YFSETQ. The junction had 10 bases not matched to a gene; V was cut back by 1 base and J by 8 bases. Here the CDR3 DNA reads TGCGCCAGCAGCTTGACCGGGACAGGGAGCCGAGATGAGCAGTTCTTC. Amino acid sequence: CASSLTGTGSRDEQFF.

J is TRBJ2-1 and V is TRBV7-8; 9 bases agree with TRBD1. The V gene end was trimmed by 2 bases and the J gene end by 14 bases; junction bases not matched to a gene: 7. From germline, CDR1 is SGHVS and CDR2 FQNEAQ. The CDR3 spans 13 residues. CDR3 protein: CASSLSVDRGKFF. For the CDR3, the DNA is TGTGCCAGCAGCTTATCGGTGGACAGGGGAAAGTTCTTC. Complete variable domain (other parts from reference TRBV7-8 and TRBJ2-1): GAGVSQSPRYKVAKRGQDVALRCDPISGHVSLFWYQQALGQGPEFLTYFQNEAQLDKSGLPSDRFFAERPEGSVSTLKIQRTQQEDSAVYLCASSLSVDRGKFFGPGTRLTVL.

This chain uses TRBV9 with TRBJ2-5; 7 nucleotides align to TRBD1. The CDR3 is 16 amino acids. Trimming cost V 1 base and J 0 bases; bases outside gene matches: 6. From germline, CDR1 is SGDLS and CDR2 YYNGEE. Written as DNA, the CDR3 is TGTGCCAGCAGCGTATCGGCAGGGGGTCACCAAGAGACCCAGTACTTC. It yields the protein CASSVSAGGHQETQYF.

The chain has TRBV19 and TRBJ1-5, with 8 positions matching TRBD1. V dropped 2 bases and J dropped 4; count of bases not matched to a gene: 4. The germline CDR1 and CDR2 sequences are LNHDA and SQIVND (reference sequence). The CDR3 is 15 amino acids. DNA for the CDR3: TGTGCCAGTAGTATAAGGAACAGGGGGAATCAGCCCCAGCATTTT. Protein sequence: CASSIRNRGNQPQHF.

The chain carries TRBV12-3 or TRBV12-4 and TRBJ1-1; tentative D call: TRBD1 (5 bases). The CDR3 covers 13 residues. Trimming removed 10 bases at V and 7 bases at J, with 19 bases between. Here the CDR3 reads CATQLTGNFEAFF. The DNA of the CDR3 is TGTGCCACCCAGTTAACAGGAAACTTTGAAGCTTTCTTT.

V is TRBV2 and J is TRBJ2-5, with 8 positions matching TRBD2. The V gene's germline CDR1 is SNHLY and CDR2 FYNNEI. The length of the CDR3 is 16 residues. V was pared by 4 bases and J by 5 bases, with 12 bases of the junction left unmatched. The CDR3: CASSVLFSGGGETQYF. CDR3 bases: TGTGCCAGCAGTGTGCTCTTCAGCGGGGGCGGGGAGACCCAGTACTTC.

The chain couples TRBV11-2 to TRBJ2-3, with 9 positions matching TRBD2. The germline V gene has CDR1 SGHAT and CDR2 FQNNGV. The CDR3 consists of 15 residues. With V trimmed by 5 bases and J by 5 bases, 8 bases remained unmatched. The CDR3, as DNA: TGTGCCAGCAGCGCTGGCGGGGGGGCCAGAGATACGCAGTATTTT. As protein: CASSAGGGARDTQYF.

V is TRBV7-9 and J is TRBJ2-1; D is perhaps TRBD2 (5 bases). The germline V gene encodes CDR1 SEHNR and CDR2 FQNEAQ (reference sequence). V lost 6 bases, J lost 7 bases, and 7 bases lay in between. The CDR3 has 11 residues. CDR3 sequence: CASRTKNEQFF. CDR3 in DNA: TGTGCCAGCAGGACTAAGAATGAGCAGTTCTTC. Complete variable domain (other parts from reference TRBV7-9 and TRBJ2-1): DTGVSQNPRHKITKRGQNVTFRCDPISEHNRLYWYRQTLGQGPEFLTYFQNEAQLEKSRLLSDRFSAERPKGSFSTLEIQRTEQGDSAMYLCASRTKNEQFFGPGTRLTVL.

This chain uses TRBV5-1 with TRBJ1-2, with D possibly matching TRBD1 (5 bases). The CDR3 contains 14 residues. Germline loops: CDR1 SGHRS, CDR2 YFSETQ. V was trimmed by 4 bases and J by 7 bases, leaving 17 bases between them. CDR3 region: CASSPPGEGSGYTF. The CDR3, as DNA: TGCGCCAGCAGCCCCCCGGGGGAGGGCTCTGGCTACACCTTC.

The chain has TRBV5-8 and TRBJ2-1; 7 bases match TRBD1. This CDR3 spans 18 amino acids. The junction had 11 bases not matched to a gene; V was cut back by 0 bases and J by 2 bases. The germline V gene has CDR1 SGHTS and CDR2 YDEGEE. The CDR3 nucleotides read TGTGCCAGCAGCTTGGAGGTAGTGGACAGGACTCCCTACAATGAGCAGTTCTTC. Amino acid sequence: CASSLEVVDRTPYNEQFF.

The genes are TRBV15 and TRBJ2-7, with TRBD2 as a possible D gene (6 bases). Germline CDR1 is LNHNV and CDR2 is YYDKDF (reference sequence). V shed 0 bases and J shed 2 bases, with 14 bases lying between them. The length of the CDR3 is 16 residues. CDR3 amino acids: CATSRDGGKNPYEQYF. CDR3 DNA sequence: TGTGCCACCAGCAGAGATGGCGGGAAGAATCCCTACGAGCAGTACTTC.

The J gene is TRBJ1-2, the V gene TRBV19; D unresolved. From germline, CDR1 is LNHDA and CDR2 SQIVND (reference sequence). The V end was cut by 0 bases, the J end by 3 bases, with 8 bases between. There are 14 residues in the CDR3. In DNA form, the CDR3 reads TGTGCCAGTAGTATAGATATGTCGGACTATGGCTACACCTTC. Its protein product is CASSIDMSDYGYTF.

The chain carries TRBV29-1 and TRBJ1-1; no clear D gene. This CDR3 spans 10 amino acids. The V gene lost 4 bases and the J gene lost 5 bases, with 5 bases spanning the gap. CDR1 and CDR2 (germline): SQVTM, ANQGSEA. The CDR3 DNA sequence: TGCAGCGTTGTCGGGACTGAAGCTTTCTTT. It codes for CSVVGTEAFF.

This rearrangement joins TRBV27 to TRBJ2-7; D is perhaps TRBD1 (6 bases). Germline V gene sequence: CDR1 MNHEY, CDR2 SMNVEV (reference sequence). The CDR3 covers 15 residues. Trimming removed 2 bases at V and 4 bases at J, with 15 bases between. The DNA of the CDR3 is TGTGCCAGCAGTTTAACCGGACAGAACCATTACGAGCAGTACTTC. Its protein is CASSLTGQNHYEQYF.

This clone was found a few times. The chain joins TRBV16 to TRBJ1-2; D is possibly TRBD1 (5 bases). This CDR3 spans 16 amino acids. Germline loops: CDR1 KGHSY, CDR2 FQNENV. The V gene lost 0 bases and the J gene lost 7 bases, with 18 bases spanning the gap. CDR3 loop: CASSQSFQGKGGGYTF. The CDR3 coding sequence is TGTGCCAGCAGCCAATCATTCCAGGGAAAAGGTGGTGGCTACACCTTC.

As concerns this clone: A much larger clone differs by one base, so this may be a read error. The same CDR3 also results from other DNA sequences found in this sample. The chain carries TRBV2 and TRBJ2-7, with TRBD2 matching over 12 bases. This CDR3 is built from 14 residues. Germline V lookup: CDR1 SNHLY, CDR2 FYNNEI. V gave up 6 bases and J gave up 3 bases; unmatched junction bases: 3. DNA of the CDR3: TGTGCCAGCAGGGCGACTAGCGGGGGCTACGAGCAGTACTTC. It encodes CASRATSGGYEQYF.

Notes on this clone: Additional DNA sequences in this sample encode the identical CDR3. The CDR3 DNA is TGTGCCAGTAGTATCCGGGGACTAGCGGGGGGATACCAAGAGACCCAGTACTTC. The encoded protein is CASSIRGLAGGYQETQYF. The rearrangement links TRBV19 to TRBJ2-5; 15 nucleotides line up with TRBD2. V dropped 3 bases and J dropped 0; count of bases not matched to a gene: 5. The CDR3 extends over 18 amino acids. Germline V lookup: CDR1 LNHDA, CDR2 SQIVND (reference sequence).

The chain couples TRBV2 to TRBJ2-1; 9 bases are a match to TRBD2. V trimming: 5 bases; J trimming: 4 bases; junction bases outside the gene matches: 6. This CDR3 is 15 amino acids long. The germline V gene encodes CDR1 SNHLY and CDR2 FYNNEI. CDR3 region: CASSLERGEYNEQFF. The CDR3, as DNA: TGTGCCAGCAGTCTAGAGCGGGGGGAATACAATGAGCAGTTCTTC.

V is TRBV5-1 and J is TRBJ2-5, with 15 positions matching TRBD2. J was trimmed by 4 bases and V by 3 bases; bases with no gene match: 7. Germline assignment: CDR1 SGHRS and CDR2 YFSETQ. There are 17 residues in the CDR3. The CDR3 spells CASSSGLAGGPAETQYF. In DNA form, the CDR3 reads TGCGCCAGCAGCTCTGGACTAGCGGGGGGGCCGGCAGAGACCCAGTACTTC. Looking up the rest from reference TRBV5-1 and TRBJ2-5 gives the full variable domain: KAGVTQTPRYLIKTRGQQVTLSCSPISGHRSVSWYQQTPGQGLQFLFEYFSETQRNKGNFPGRFSGRQFSNSRSEMNVSTLELGDSALYLCASSSGLAGGPAETQYFGPGTRLLVL.

This clone was counted between two and nine times. V usage is TRBV12-3 or TRBV12-4 and J usage is TRBJ1-5, with D unresolved. V gave up 4 bases and J gave up 7 bases, with 11 bases separating them. The CDR3 spans 13 residues. CDR3 amino acids: CASSSQVRQPQHF. The DNA of the CDR3 is TGTGCCAGCAGTTCCCAGGTCAGGCAGCCCCAGCATTTT.

The genes are TRBV5-4 and TRBJ2-1; 12 nucleotides agree with TRBD2. Germline lookup yields CDR1 SGHNT and CDR2 YYREEE (reference sequence). The J segment lost 8 bases and the V segment lost 0 bases, leaving 6 bases of the junction unmatched. The CDR3 consists of 16 residues. The CDR3 DNA sequence: TGTGCCAGCAGCTTGGAAGCTAGCGGGGGGGCCTATGAGCAGTTCTTC. Translating gives CASSLEASGGAYEQFF.

V and J are TRBV28 and TRBJ1-2; TRBD1 is a possible D gene (6 bases). Germline lookup yields CDR1 MDHEN and CDR2 SYDVKM. Trimming took off 6 bases at V and 2 bases at J, with 16 bases between the two ends. This CDR3 contains 15 residues. The CDR3 bases are TGTGCCAGCAGGGAAGACGACAGGCTAAACTATGGCTACACCTTC. This translates into CASREDDRLNYGYTF.

The chain is built from TRBV14 and TRBJ2-1; D may be TRBD2 (6 bases). Per germline, CDR1 SGHDN and CDR2 FVKESK. The germline V and J ends were trimmed by 2 bases and 8 bases, with 19 bases remaining between them. The CDR3 totals 16 residues. Here the CDR3 reads CASSQRIAGPGDEQFF. CDR3 DNA: TGTGCCAGCAGCCAAAGAATCGCGGGGCCTGGGGATGAGCAGTTCTTC.

Here the CDR3 reads CSVDRTGSVETQYF. In nucleotides, the CDR3 is TGCAGCGTTGATAGGACAGGGTCGGTAGAGACCCAGTACTTC. The V gene is TRBV29-1, the J gene TRBJ2-5; 8 positions agree with TRBD1. From germline, CDR1 is SQVTM and CDR2 ANQGSEA. This CDR3 spans 14 amino acids. With 3 bases clipped from V and 4 bases from J, the junction kept 7 bases outside the gene matches. Variable domain in full (rest from reference TRBV29-1 and TRBJ2-5): SAVISQKPSRDICQRGTSLTIQCQVDSQVTMMFWYRQQPGQSLTLIATANQGSEATYESGFVIDKFPISRPNLTFSTLTVSNMSPEDSSIYLCSVDRTGSVETQYFGPGTRLLVL.

The gene calls are TRBV5-4 and TRBJ2-5; the match to TRBD2 covers 7 bases. The germline CDR1 and CDR2 sequences are SGHNT and YYREEE (reference sequence). The CDR3 is 16 amino acids. Trimming removed 0 bases from V and 3 bases from J; junction bases left unmatched: 8. CDR3 nucleotide sequence: TGTGCCAGCAGCTTGGGTACCAGCGGGGCCGAAGAGACCCAGTACTTC. The encoded protein is CASSLGTSGAEETQYF.

CDR3 nucleotide sequence: TGCGCCAGCAGCTTGGCGGGGAACAGACTGAACACTGAAGCTTTCTTT. It yields the protein CASSLAGNRLNTEAFF. V gene TRBV5-1 combines with J gene TRBJ1-1; no clear D gene. The CDR3 is 16 amino acids. Between the trimmed V and J ends, which lost 0 bases and 0 bases, there was a span of 12 bases. Looked up from germline, CDR1 is SGHRS and CDR2 is YFSETQ.

The chain uses TRBV3-1 (or the pseudogene TRBV3-2) and TRBJ1-1, with D possibly matching TRBD1 (6 bases). The CDR3 has 14 residues. Per the germline V gene, CDR1 is LGHDT and CDR2 is YNNKEL (reference sequence). The V end was cut by 4 bases, the J end by 5 bases, with 14 bases between. CDR3 DNA sequence: TGTGCCAGCAGCCTAACAGGGTTCGGGACTGAAGCTTTCTTT. Its translation is CASSLTGFGTEAFF.

The chain couples TRBV4-1 to TRBJ2-7; a weak D match, TRBD1 (6 bases). The V end lost 5 bases, the J end lost 3 bases, and 14 bases lay between the germline ends. This CDR3 has 14 amino acids. Germline CDR1 and CDR2: MGHRA and YSYEKL. The CDR3 region has the DNA TGCGCCAGCAGCTCAGGACAGTCTCTCTACGAGCAGTACTTC. This gives the protein CASSSGQSLYEQYF.